Below, 21 T cell receptor beta chains from the same sample are listed, as sequenced in a study of cytomegalovirus exposure and HLA in healthy donors. Method: immunoSEQ multiplex PCR; TCRdb's copy keeps in-frame clones and lacks some. Counted here are 65,000 to 90,000 clones, about 95% occurring once; the ten biggest clones make up around 3%. Sequenced sample: PBMCs. The receptors here all came from a man younger than 35 in good health and CMV-seronegative.

The chain links TRBV6-1 to TRBJ1-5; D uncertain. The CDR3 length is 14 residues. V was clipped by 2 bases and J by 3 bases, with 8 bases between them. Per germline, CDR1 MNHNS and CDR2 SASEGT. The CDR3 is CASSEQSDNQPQHF. Here the CDR3 DNA reads TGTGCCAGCAGTGAACAGTCAGACAATCAGCCCCAGCATTTT.

The chain employs TRBV27 and TRBJ1-2; weak D call: TRBD1 (5 bases). Trimming cost V 5 bases and J 4 bases, with 14 bases left between them. Germline lookup yields CDR1 MNHEY and CDR2 SMNVEV (reference sequence). CDR3 length: 14 amino acids. Here the CDR3 DNA reads TGTGCCAGCAGTGGCCGGGGGTCTCCCTATGGCTACACCTTC. It codes for CASSGRGSPYGYTF.

V and J are TRBV19 and TRBJ1-5; 7 nucleotides agree with TRBD1. The germline gives CDR1 LNHDA, CDR2 SQIVND (reference sequence). Losses at the gene ends were 4 bases for V and 6 bases for J; bases not matched to a gene: 6. This CDR3 region has 14 residues. The DNA of the CDR3 is TGTGCCAGTAGTAACCAAGGGGGCGGTCAGCCCCAGCATTTT. This sequence encodes CASSNQGGGQPQHF.

V and J are TRBV25-1 and TRBJ1-4; D not certain. The germline CDR1 and CDR2 sequences are MGHDK and SYGVNS. CDR3 size: 13 residues. The germline V and J ends were trimmed by 6 bases and 4 bases, with 9 bases remaining between them. The CDR3: CASSRFNNEKLFF. The CDR3 coding sequence is TGTGCCAGCAGCAGGTTCAATAATGAAAAACTGTTTTTT.

For the CDR3, the DNA is TGTGCCAGCAGTTATAGCGGGGTAGGGAACACTGAAGCTTTCTTT. Protein product: CASSYSGVGNTEAFF. The J gene is TRBJ1-1, the V gene TRBV6-5; D remains unclear. Germline loops: CDR1 MNHEY, CDR2 SVGAGI. The CDR3 is 15 amino acids. The ends were cut back, 3 bases at V and 1 base at J, with 12 bases in the middle.

The chain has TRBV27 and TRBJ2-7, with a tentative D call TRBD2 (7 bases). The CDR3 runs to 12 residues. Per the germline V gene, CDR1 is MNHEY and CDR2 is SMNVEV (reference sequence). V dropped 5 bases and J dropped 5 bases, with 10 bases sitting between them. This CDR3 reads CASSGGADEQYF. The CDR3 coding sequence is TGTGCCAGCAGTGGGGGGGCGGACGAGCAGTACTTC.

This chain links TRBV6-6 with TRBJ2-5; 8 bases match TRBD1. J gave up 2 bases and V 6 bases, and 5 bases lay outside the gene matches. The length of the CDR3 is 14 residues. Germline V gene lookup returns CDR1 MNHNY and CDR2 SVGAGI (reference sequence). The CDR3 protein is CASRQGGPQETQYF. The DNA of the CDR3 is TGTGCCAGCAGACAGGGGGGCCCTCAAGAGACCCAGTACTTC.

The chain has TRBV7-9 and TRBJ2-3, with 8 bases identical to TRBD2. The CDR3 runs 17 residues. The ends lost 5 bases at V and 4 bases at J; junction bases unmatched: 14. Germline-derived CDR1 and CDR2 are SEHNR and FQNEAQ (reference sequence). The CDR3 DNA sequence: TGTGCCAGCAGCCTCACCCAGCGGGGGCGCGATGCAGATACGCAGTATTTT. Its protein is CASSLTQRGRDADTQYF.

This chain links TRBV27 with TRBJ2-7, with a tentative D call TRBD1 (6 bases). The CDR3 sequence is 15 residues long. CDR1 MNHEY and CDR2 SMNVEV come from the germline V gene (reference sequence). The ends were cut back, 6 bases at V and 3 bases at J, with 18 bases in the middle. CDR3 nucleotides: TGTGCCAGCAGGTCGGGACACAATATCGTCTACGAGCAGTACTTC. It codes for CASRSGHNIVYEQYF.

Here the CDR3 reads CASSLVASGFQETQYF. CDR3 bases: TGTGCCAGCAGCTTAGTGGCTAGTGGGTTCCAAGAGACCCAGTACTTC. V and J are TRBV7-8 and TRBJ2-5, with D hard to call. This CDR3 contains 16 residues. Trimming shortened V by 1 base and J by 1 base, and 13 bases separated the two germline ends. Germline CDR1 is SGHVS and CDR2 is FQNEAQ.

The gene calls are TRBV11-2 and TRBJ2-3, with 11 bases identical to TRBD2. Germline V gene lookup returns CDR1 SGHAT and CDR2 FQNNGV. CDR3 size: 17 residues. The V segment lost 6 bases and the J segment 3 bases; nucleotides outside the gene matches: 11. In nucleotides, the CDR3 is TGTGCCAGCAGTCCTTCCCCTCTAGCGGGGGGTACAGATACGCAGTATTTT. This codes for CASSPSPLAGGTDTQYF. Variable domain in full (rest from reference TRBV11-2 and TRBJ2-3): EAGVAQSPRYKIIEKRQSVAFWCNPISGHATLYWYQQILGQGPKLLIQFQNNGVVDDSQLPKDRFSAERLKGVDSTLKIQPAKLEDSAVYLCASSPSPLAGGTDTQYFGPGTRLTVL.

V gene TRBV30 combines with J gene TRBJ1-6; TRBD1 might be the D (6 bases). CDR3 length equals 15 residues. V lost 5 bases and J 10 bases, leaving 21 bases between the germline ends. Germline values: CDR1 GTSNPN, CDR2 SVGIG (reference sequence). The CDR3 DNA reads TGTGCCTGGGGTGCAGGGGCTCCAGTGCAATCACCCCTCCACTTT. Translated, it gives CAWGAGAPVQSPLHF. Full variable domain (rest looked up from reference TRBV30 and TRBJ1-6): SQTIHQWPATLVQPVGSPLSLECTVEGTSNPNLYWYRQAAGRGLQLLFYSVGIGQISSEVPQNLSASRPQDRQFILSSKKLLLSDSGFYLCAWGAGAPVQSPLHFGNGTRLTVT.

The chain links TRBV27 to TRBJ2-5; a possible D gene is TRBD2 (6 bases). V was clipped by 2 bases and J by 5 bases, with 15 bases between them. Germline values: CDR1 MNHEY, CDR2 SMNVEV (reference sequence). There are 15 residues in the CDR3. The CDR3 nucleotides are TGTGCCAGCAGTTTACGGGGGTCCTACGCTGAGACCCAGTACTTC. Protein sequence: CASSLRGSYAETQYF.

Comments on this clone: Other DNA sequences in this sample translate to the same CDR3. The V call is TRBV30, the J call TRBJ2-2; 7 bases line up with TRBD2. Germline assignment: CDR1 GTSNPN and CDR2 SVGIG (reference sequence). Germline trimming cut 5 bases from V and 6 bases from J; bases unmatched to any gene: 15. This CDR3 spans 16 amino acids. CDR3 coding DNA: TGTGCCTGGTCCCGACTAGCAAGCCCCAATCCCGGGGAGCTGTTTTTT. Translated, it gives CAWSRLASPNPGELFF.

The J gene is TRBJ1-5, the V gene TRBV18, with 7 bases lining up with TRBD1. The junction had 3 bases not matched to a gene; V was cut back by 5 bases and J by 5 bases. The CDR3 spans 13 residues. From germline, CDR1 is KGHSH and CDR2 LQKENI. This CDR3 reads CASSITGDQPQHF. The CDR3, as DNA: TGTGCCAGCTCAATAACAGGGGATCAGCCCCAGCATTTT.

This chain links TRBV13 with TRBJ2-7, with D tentatively TRBD1 (6 bases). Germline CDR1 PRHDT, CDR2 FYEKMQ (reference sequence). Trimming cost V 0 bases and J 6 bases, with 15 bases left between them. This CDR3 is 15 amino acids long. The CDR3 DNA reads as TGTGCCAGCAGCTTAGGTGGGGGCGGGTACTCCGAGCAGTACTTC. It specifies CASSLGGGGYSEQYF.

V and J are TRBV15 and TRBJ1-1, with no clear D. The length of the CDR3 is 14 residues. Germline V gene data show CDR1 as LNHNV and CDR2 as YYDKDF (reference sequence). The V and J ends lost 1 base and 3 bases respectively, with 9 bases between them. CDR3 loop: CATSRGRGDTEAFF. DNA for the CDR3: TGTGCCACCAGCAGAGGGCGCGGGGACACTGAAGCTTTCTTT.

The chain uses TRBV18 and TRBJ2-3; 11 positions agree with TRBD2. The germline V gene has CDR1 KGHSH and CDR2 LQKENI. J was trimmed by 0 bases and V by 3 bases; bases with no gene match: 2. There are 16 residues in the CDR3. The CDR3 nucleotides read TGTGCCAGCTCACCCCTAGCGGGGGGTAGCACAGATACGCAGTATTTT. It specifies CASSPLAGGSTDTQYF.

For this clone: This CDR3 is missing its conserved last phenylalanine or tryptophan, likely due to a read error. This rearrangement joins TRBV27 to TRBJ2-6; TRBD1 might be the D (6 bases). V lost 6 bases and J 2 bases, leaving 14 bases between the germline ends. The CDR3 sequence is 16 residues long. Per the germline V gene, CDR1 is MNHEY and CDR2 is SMNVEV (reference sequence). CDR3 sequence (DNA): TGTGCCAGCAGCAACACAGGGAGCACTGGGGCCAACGTCCTGACTTCC. Encoded protein: CASSNTGSTGANVLTS.

The CDR3 protein is CASSPEQGPYGYTF. CDR3 sequence (DNA): TGTGCCAGCAGCCCCGAACAGGGTCCCTATGGCTACACCTTC. V is TRBV4-2 and J is TRBJ1-2; D might be TRBD1 (6 bases). The CDR3 spans 14 residues. Germline V gene lookup returns CDR1 LGHNA and CDR2 YNFKEQ. Trimming cost V 4 bases and J 4 bases, with 13 bases left between them.

The genes are TRBV5-8 and TRBJ2-1; the D gene is possibly TRBD1 (6 bases). CDR3 length: 14 amino acids. Germline CDR1 is SGHTS and CDR2 is YDEGEE. The V end lost 4 bases, the J end lost 10 bases, and 18 bases lay between the germline ends. The CDR3 nucleotides are TGTGCCAGCAGCCAAGACGGCAGGGGAAGGGAGCAGTTCTTC. It yields the protein CASSQDGRGREQFF.